This is a list of T cell receptor beta chains from one sample in a study of cytomegalovirus exposure and HLA in healthy donors. TCRdb keeps only in-frame clones here, not all; method: immunoSEQ multiplex PCR. The sample lists under 200,000 clones, around two thirds seen once, with over 2.5% in the top ten. The sequenced sample was PBMCs. The receptor set was obtained from a middle-aged man in good health and CMV-seronegative. The CDR3 runs from the conserved cysteine through the conserved F or W. Fields, in order: clone size, CDR3 length, J gene, V gene, D gene, CDR3 protein, CDR3 DNA. A D gene is named only where the DNA matches it firmly. Clone size is shown for a subset of rows, as once, few, many or a class of expanded clone.

.	16	TRBJ2-6	TRBV30	.	CAWVPRALSGANVLTF	TGTGCCTGGGTCCCCAGGGCCCTCTCTGGGGCCAACGTCCTGACTTTC
once	12	TRBJ2-3	TRBV7-4	.	CASPLSTDTQYF	TGTGCCAGCCCCCTTAGCACAGATACGCAGTATTTT
few	14	TRBJ1-6	TRBV6-1	.	CASLRQPNNSPLHF	TGTGCCAGCCTCCGACAGCCAAATAATTCACCCCTCCACTTT
few	16	TRBJ1-4	TRBV27	TRBD1	CASSPTRQGVTEKLFF	TGTGCCAGCAGTCCCACCAGACAGGGGGTAACTGAAAAACTGTTTTTT
.	14	TRBJ1-4	TRBV30	TRBD1	CAWRGGQDDEKLFF	TGTGCCTGGAGGGGGGGACAGGATGATGAAAAACTGTTTTTT
.	13	TRBJ1-1	TRBV9	.	CASSPVVNTEAFF	TGTGCCAGCAGCCCCGTCGTGAACACTGAAGCTTTCTTT
.	16	TRBJ1-4	TRBV5-8	.	CASTWAGGAANEKLFF	TGTGCCAGCACCTGGGCGGGGGGCGCGGCTAATGAAAAACTGTTTTTT
.	17	TRBJ2-5	TRBV15	TRBD1	CATSRVPYETGGQTQYF	TGTGCCACCAGCAGAGTCCCCTATGAGACAGGGGGCCAGACCCAGTACTTC
.	15	TRBJ1-5	TRBV6-1	.	CASTKDTNSNQPQHF	TGTGCCAGCACCAAGGACACTAATAGCAATCAGCCCCAGCATTTT
few	16	TRBJ2-5	TRBV29-1	TRBD2	CSVRISLAVTQETQYF	TGCAGCGTTCGTATATCACTAGCGGTAACTCAAGAGACCCAGTACTTC
.	12	TRBJ2-3	TRBV7-2	TRBD2	CASSSSGPGKYF	TGTGCCAGCAGCTCTAGCGGGCCTGGGAAGTATTTT
.	14	TRBJ1-6	TRBV28	TRBD1	CASSRGNRGSPLHF	TGTGCCAGCAGTCGAGGGAACAGGGGTTCACCCCTCCACTTT
.	15	TRBJ2-1	TRBV7-9	TRBD2	CASSLKRGVGDEQFF	TGTGCCAGCAGCTTAAAGCGGGGGGTGGGGGATGAGCAGTTCTTC
.	13	TRBJ1-2	TRBV14	.	CASSHSQAYGYTF	TGTGCCAGCAGCCACTCCCAGGCCTATGGCTACACCTTC
.	13	TRBJ2-7	TRBV6-1	TRBD2	CVGPREGPYEQYF	TGTGTAGGCCCGCGGGAGGGACCGTACGAGCAGTACTTC
.	14	TRBJ2-7	TRBV18	.	CASSTEDRSYEQYF	TGTGCCAGCTCAACCGAGGACAGATCCTACGAGCAGTACTTC
few	13	TRBJ1-1	TRBV19	.	CASSTLHRDEAFF	TGTGCCAGTAGTACTTTACACAGGGATGAGGCTTTCTTT
.	16	TRBJ2-5	TRBV5-4	TRBD2	CASSSTGLAGQETQYF	TGTGCCAGCAGCTCGACCGGACTAGCGGGTCAAGAGACCCAGTACTTC
few	15	TRBJ2-1	TRBV19	TRBD2	CASSRTSGGAYEQFF	TGTGCCAGTAGTAGGACTAGCGGGGGGGCATATGAGCAGTTCTTC
few	15	TRBJ1-6	TRBV6-5	.	CASSQTGQTDSPLHF	TGTGCCAGCAGTCAGACCGGACAGACCGATTCACCCCTCCACTTT
.	16	TRBJ2-2	TRBV7-3	TRBD2	CASSTRLAANTGELFF	TGTGCCAGCAGCACAAGACTAGCTGCGAACACCGGGGAGCTGTTTTTT
.	16	TRBJ1-4	TRBV27	.	CASRTYTETPNEKLFF	TGTGCCAGCAGAACATACACGGAGACTCCTAATGAAAAACTGTTTTTC
few	14	TRBJ2-7	TRBV4-3	TRBD1	CASSQLRGNYEQYF	TGCGCCAGCAGCCAACTCAGGGGGAACTACGAGCAGTACTTC
.	13	TRBJ2-5	TRBV6-5	.	CASRQGRRETQYF	TGTGCCAGCAGGCAGGGGCGAAGAGAGACCCAGTACTTC
.	13	TRBJ2-5	TRBV29-1	TRBD1	CSARDRGPDGQYF	TGCAGCGCCCGGGACAGGGGGCCCGACGGGCAGTACTTC
few	14	TRBJ2-5	TRBV7-9	.	CASSLEWGVKTQYF	TGTGCCAGCAGCTTAGAATGGGGGGTGAAGACCCAGTACTTC
few	14	TRBJ2-3	TRBV29-1	.	CSVVPGAGTDTQYF	TGCAGCGTTGTCCCAGGGGCGGGCACAGATACGCAGTATTTT
.	16	TRBJ2-7	TRBV19	TRBD2	CASSIEASGAPYEQYF	TGTGCCAGTAGTATAGAGGCTAGCGGGGCCCCCTACGAGCAGTACTTC
.	15	TRBJ1-5	TRBV5-1	TRBD1	CASSLGDRPNQPQHF	TGCGCCAGCAGCTTGGGGGACAGACCTAATCAGCCCCAGCATTTT
.	13	TRBJ1-5	TRBV28	.	CASSIQGTGPQHF	TGTGCCAGCAGTATCCAGGGGACCGGGCCCCAGCATTTT
.	16	TRBJ2-5	TRBV5-4	.	CASSSGGGSYQETQYF	TGTGCCAGCAGCTCGGGGGGCGGCTCTTACCAAGAGACCCAGTACTTC
.	22	TRBJ2-7	TRBV21-1	.	CASSKERVGSVGTGGRSYEQYF	TGTGCCAGCAGCAAAGAAAGAGTGGGGTCGGTTGGGACTGGAGGAAGATCCTACGAGCAGTACTTC
.	14	TRBJ1-3	TRBV5-1	TRBD1	CASSLGQGGNTIYF	TGCGCCAGCAGCCTTGGACAGGGAGGAAACACCATATATTTT
.	15	TRBJ2-3	TRBV7-9	TRBD2	CASSYSGGPWDTQYF	TGTGCCAGCAGCTACTCGGGGGGGCCGTGGGATACGCAGTATTTT
.	12	TRBJ2-7	TRBV10-2	.	CASSTNSYEQYF	TGCGCCAGCAGTACTAACTCCTACGAGCAGTACTTC
.	17	TRBJ2-3	TRBV2	.	CASSEVPRSGGTDTQYF	TGTGCCAGCAGTGAAGTTCCGCGATCGGGGGGCACAGATACGCAGTATTTT
.	15	TRBJ1-3	TRBV21-1	.	CASSVRENSGNTIYF	TGTGCCAGCAGCGTCCGGGAAAACTCTGGAAACACCATATATTTT
.	14	TRBJ2-7	TRBV28	TRBD1	CASSSYRGAYEQYF	TGTGCCAGCAGTTCCTACAGGGGAGCCTACGAGCAGTACTTC
.	18	TRBJ2-6	TRBV29-1	.	CSVEFSRGPRAGANVLTF	TGCAGCGTTGAATTTTCCAGGGGCCCGCGCGCTGGGGCCAACGTCCTGACTTTC
.	16	TRBJ2-7	TRBV4-3	.	CASSWGGGGGSYEQYF	TGCGCCAGCAGCTGGGGAGGAGGGGGGGGTTCCTACGAGCAGTACTTC
once	16	TRBJ2-7	TRBV5-4	TRBD1	CASSVIQGAPGYEQYF	TGTGCCAGCAGCGTAATACAGGGGGCGCCGGGTTACGAGCAGTACTTC
few	18	TRBJ2-6	TRBV19	TRBD1	CASSHRGLSFSGANVLTF	TGTGCCAGTTCCCACAGGGGGCTCTCCTTCTCTGGGGCCAACGTCCTGACTTTC
few	15	TRBJ2-7	TRBV6-6	TRBD2	CASSYTAGPTYEQYF	TGTGCCAGCAGTTACACAGCGGGGCCAACCTACGAGCAGTACTTC
once	14	TRBJ2-3	TRBV7-6	.	CASSFYGDTDTQYF	TGTGCCAGCAGCTTCTATGGAGACACAGATACGCAGTATTTT
.	13	TRBJ1-4	TRBV19	.	CASSARYNEKLFF	TGTGCCAGTAGTGCCAGGTATAATGAAAAACTGTTTTTT
.	15	TRBJ2-2	TRBV7-2	TRBD2	CASRPSSGNTGELFF	TGTGCCAGCAGACCCTCTAGCGGAAACACCGGGGAGCTGTTTTTT
few	17	TRBJ2-3	TRBV4-3	.	CASSQDLGGSGTDTQYF	TGCGCCAGCAGCCAAGATTTGGGTGGGAGCGGCACAGATACGCAGTATTTT
few	10	TRBJ1-2	TRBV9	.	CARLRHVHTF	TGTGCCAGGCTCAGGCATGTACACACCTTC
.	14	TRBJ2-1	TRBV5-8	.	CASCRARDYNEQFF	TGTGCCAGTTGCCGGGCCCGGGACTACAATGAGCAGTTCTTC
.	14	TRBJ1-5	TRBV6-1	TRBD1	CASSESGGGQPQHF	TGTGCCAGCAGTGAATCAGGGGGCGGTCAGCCCCAGCATTTT